This T cell receptor (beta chain) was identified during a study of T-cell reconstitution after alpha-beta-depleted transplantation in children. Study-level points and caveats: T-cell counts and diversity at one year following transplant were attributed mainly to newly produced T cells. Reports say that about two months after transplant, the alpha-beta T cells came out of several hundred graft clones that had expanded. Recipient T cells and thymic progenitors that survived were the source of the high TCRbeta diversity seen at day 60 in some patients.

CDR1 and CDR2 (germline): DFQATT, SNEGSKA (reference sequence). The CDR3 extends over 13 amino acids. V gave up 2 bases and J gave up 0 bases, with 7 bases separating them. Turning to this clonotype: Its antigen is not known.

During its preparation, the TCRbeta library received unique molecular identifiers. TCRdb ran MiXCR on the PCR reads and lists one entry per CDR3 protein. Among fewer than 250,000 distinct CDR3 sequences listed, roughly 18% were seen once. The receptor's source is a male patient under 10 years old who had a stem cell transplant for acute lymphoblastic leukemia, so the T cells may come from the graft donor. The gene calls are TRBV20-1 and TRBJ1-2; tentatively, D is TRBD1 (5 bases). The starting material was PBMCs, mostly from graft donor cells, obtained 360 days after TCRalphabeta/CD19-depleted stem cell transplant. The CDR3 DNA follows: TGCAGTGCTAGACCAGGGTCTAACTATGGCTACACCTTC. Amino acid sequence: CSARPGSNYGYTF.